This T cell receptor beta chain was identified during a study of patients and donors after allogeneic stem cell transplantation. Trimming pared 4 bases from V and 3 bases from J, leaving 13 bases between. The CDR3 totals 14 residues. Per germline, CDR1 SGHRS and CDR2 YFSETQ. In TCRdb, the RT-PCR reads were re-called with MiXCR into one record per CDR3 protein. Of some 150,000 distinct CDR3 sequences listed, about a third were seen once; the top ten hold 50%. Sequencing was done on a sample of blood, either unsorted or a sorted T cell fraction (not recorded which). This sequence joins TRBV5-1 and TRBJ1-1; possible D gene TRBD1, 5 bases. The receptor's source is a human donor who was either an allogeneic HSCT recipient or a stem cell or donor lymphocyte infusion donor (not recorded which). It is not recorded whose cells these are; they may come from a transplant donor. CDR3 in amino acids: CASSTGVDDTEAFF. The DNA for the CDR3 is TGCGCCAGCAGCACGGGGGTGGACGACACTGAAGCTTTCTTT.